The 10 T cell receptor beta chains below were found in one sample sequenced in a study of tissue T cells after allogeneic stem cell transplantation. Stated time point: mouse harvest day 14 after allogeneic transplant. Each mouse received 10^7 T-cell-depleted marrow cells plus 10^6 splenic CD5+ T cells by tail vein. The data were produced by immunoSEQ multiplex PCR, yet TCRdb's version contains in-frame clones alone and is incomplete. The sample holds over 1,500 clones, under 55% seen once. Sequenced: lymph node tissue. These receptors were collected from a female BALB/c mouse given C57BL/6 T cells with graft-versus-host disease after an allogeneic hematopoietic cell transplant.

This clone was found a few times. Gene names denote mouse genes. The read falls 1 residue short of the CDR3 end, and the missing part is taken from the germline J gene. V and J are TRBV26 and TRBJ2-5, with 10 positions matching TRBD2. J was trimmed by 6 bases and V by 4 bases; bases with no gene match: 4. The CDR3 totals 14 residues. From germline, CDR1 is KGHPV and CDR2 FQNQEV (reference sequence). CDR3 loop: CASSRDWGGDTQYF. The CDR3 bases that were read are TGTGCCAGCAGTCGGGACTGGGGAGGGGACACCCAGTAC.

A remark on this clone: The listed genes are named as in mouse. The sequenced fragment ends 1 residue before the CDR3 boundary, so the rest is inferred from the germline J gene. This chain uses TRBV13-2 with TRBJ2-4; 7 bases fit TRBD2. The CDR3 sequence is 15 residues long. V shed 5 bases and J 0 bases; nucleotides not matched to a gene: 6. Germline V CDR1 and CDR2: NNHNN, SYGAGS (reference sequence). The sequenced part of the CDR3 DNA is TGTGCCAGCGGCGAAACTGGGGCTAGTCAAAACACCTTGTAC. As protein: CASGETGASQNTLY. The complete CDR3 protein is CASGETGASQNTLYF.

Turning to this clone: The listed genes are named as in mouse. The DNA ends 1 residue before the CDR3 does, and the rest of the CDR3 is filled in from the germline J gene. V and J are TRBV13-1 and TRBJ1-4; 12 bases match TRBD1. Germline CDR1 NSHNY, CDR2 SYGAGN. Trimming at V came to 3 bases and at J to 7 bases, leaving 4 bases not matched to a gene. The CDR3 runs 15 residues. CDR3 bases read: TGTGCCAGCAGTGGCGGGACAGGGGGCACCGAAAGATTATTT. Translated: CASSGGTGGTERLF. The full CDR3 protein is CASSGGTGGTERLFF.

Notes on this clone: Gene names refer to mouse genes. Sequencing ends 1 residue short of the CDR3 end; the germline J gene provides the rest. The chain is built from TRBV13-2 and TRBJ2-1; 8 bases match TRBD2. The V segment lost 2 bases and the J segment 3 bases; nucleotides outside the gene matches: 1. Germline V gives CDR1 NNHNN, CDR2 SYGAGS (reference sequence). The CDR3 totals 14 residues. CDR3 bases read: TGTGCCAGCGGTGAACTGGGGGTCTATGCTGAGCAGTTC. This encodes CASGELGVYAEQF. The CDR3, in full, reads CASGELGVYAEQFF.

About this clone: Mouse gene names and germline throughout. Coverage ceases 1 residue before the CDR3 finishes, and the germline J gene fills in the end. The chain recombines TRBV13-3 with TRBJ2-7, with D maybe TRBD2 (6 bases). CDR3 length: 13 residues. Trimming left V 3 bases short and J 6 bases short, with 13 bases between. The germline CDR1 and CDR2 sequences are NNHDY and SYVADS. The CDR3 loop reads CASSARGEFEQYF. The sequenced part of the CDR3 DNA is TGTGCCAGCAGTGCCCGGGGGGAATTTGAACAGTAC.

A remark on this clone: All gene names here are mouse names. The sequenced fragment ends 1 residue before the CDR3 boundary, so the rest is inferred from the germline J gene. V usage is TRBV26 and J usage is TRBJ1-1; 9 bases fit TRBD1. CDR1 and CDR2 (germline): KGHPV, FQNQEV (reference sequence). This CDR3 is 14 amino acids long. V lost 3 bases to trimming and J lost 3 bases; unmatched junction nucleotides: 2. CDR3 DNA, as far as it was read: TGTGCCAGCAGTCTAAGGACAGGGGACACAGAAGTCTTC. Translating it yields CASSLRTGDTEVF. The whole CDR3 protein is CASSLRTGDTEVFF.

This clone has a handful of counts. A read error may account for a junction end that differs from germline. The germline and genes are mouse ones. With the read ending 1 residue before the CDR3 end, the germline J gene is used to fill in that end. The rearrangement uses TRBV16 and TRBJ2-7, with TRBD2 matching 7 bases. Germline CDR1 and CDR2: SGHSA and FRNQAP. CDR3 length: 16 residues. CDR3 in amino acids: CASRLEGWGSSYEQYF. The sequenced part of the CDR3 DNA is TGTGCAAGCAGATTAGAGGGCTGGGGGAGCTCCTATGAACAGTAC.

This clone was counted between two and nine times. The gene symbols are mouse symbols. Sequencing ends 1 residue short of the CDR3 end; the germline J gene provides the rest. Other DNA sequences from this sample encode an identical CDR3 as well. The chain recombines TRBV5 with TRBJ2-7; the D gene is possibly TRBD2 (6 bases). Trimming shortened V by 6 bases and J by 4 bases, and 10 bases separated the two germline ends. Germline-derived CDR1 and CDR2 are LGHNA and YNLKQL (reference sequence). The CDR3 is 12 amino acids. This CDR3 reads CASSPTGYEQYF. CDR3 DNA (partial): TGTGCCAGCAGTCCCACTGGGTATGAACAGTAC.

Regarding this clone: Genes here carry mouse names. The read ends 1 residue before the CDR3 terminus; that terminus is restored from the germline J gene. The chain couples TRBV1 to TRBJ1-1; TRBD1 matches at 9 bases. V shed 5 bases, J shed 4 bases, and the junction held 5 bases outside the gene matches. CDR1 is NSQYPW, CDR2 LRSPGD, per germline (reference sequence). The CDR3 totals 14 residues. The CDR3 protein is CTCSTQGAGTEVFF. CDR3 DNA, as far as it was read: TGCACCTGCAGTACACAGGGGGCGGGCACAGAAGTCTTC.

This clone was recorded only once. Germline and genes: mouse. Read data end 1 residue before the CDR3 end; the end is taken from the germline J gene. The chain recombines TRBV23 with TRBJ2-5; TRBD2 reflects the table's D call only, with no check against the DNA. CDR1 and CDR2 (germline): KGHTA, FQNQQP. This CDR3 region has 14 residues. Incomplete CDR3 DNA: TGCTCCAGCAGGCAGACTGGGGGGCAAGACACCCAGTAC. Translating it yields CSSRQTGGQDTQY. The entire CDR3 is CSSRQTGGQDTQYF.